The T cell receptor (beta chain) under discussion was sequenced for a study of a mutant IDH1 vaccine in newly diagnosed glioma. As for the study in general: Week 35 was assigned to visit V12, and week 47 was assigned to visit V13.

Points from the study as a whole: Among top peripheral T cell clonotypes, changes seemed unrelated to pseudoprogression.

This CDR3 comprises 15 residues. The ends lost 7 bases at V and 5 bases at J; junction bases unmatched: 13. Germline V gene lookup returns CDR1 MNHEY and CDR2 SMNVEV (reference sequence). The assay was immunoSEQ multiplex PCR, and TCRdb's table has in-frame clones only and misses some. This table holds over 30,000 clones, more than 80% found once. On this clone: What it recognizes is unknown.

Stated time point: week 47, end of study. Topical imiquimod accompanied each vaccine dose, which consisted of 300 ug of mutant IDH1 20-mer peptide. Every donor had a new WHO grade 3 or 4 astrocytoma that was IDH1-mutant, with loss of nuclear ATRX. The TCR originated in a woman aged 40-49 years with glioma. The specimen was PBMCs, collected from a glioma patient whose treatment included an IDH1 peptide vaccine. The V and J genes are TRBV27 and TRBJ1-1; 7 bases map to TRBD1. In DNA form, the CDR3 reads TGTGCCAGCACCCCCCGAGAGGGGGCGGAAACTGAAGCTTTCTTT. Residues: CASTPREGAETEAFF.